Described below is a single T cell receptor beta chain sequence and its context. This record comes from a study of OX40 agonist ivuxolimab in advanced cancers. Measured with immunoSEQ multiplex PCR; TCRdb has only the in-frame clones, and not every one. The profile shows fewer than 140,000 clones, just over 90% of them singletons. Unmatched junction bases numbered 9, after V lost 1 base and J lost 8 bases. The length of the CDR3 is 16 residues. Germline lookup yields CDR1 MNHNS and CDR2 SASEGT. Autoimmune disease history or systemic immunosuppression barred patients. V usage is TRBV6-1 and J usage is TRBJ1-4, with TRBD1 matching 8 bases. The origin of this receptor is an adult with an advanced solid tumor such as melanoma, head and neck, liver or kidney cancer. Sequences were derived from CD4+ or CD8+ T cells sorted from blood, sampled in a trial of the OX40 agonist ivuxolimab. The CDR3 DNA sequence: TGTGCCAGCAGTGAAGGGTCAGGGGGCCTTCGAGAAAAACTGTTTTTT. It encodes CASSEGSGGLREKLFF.